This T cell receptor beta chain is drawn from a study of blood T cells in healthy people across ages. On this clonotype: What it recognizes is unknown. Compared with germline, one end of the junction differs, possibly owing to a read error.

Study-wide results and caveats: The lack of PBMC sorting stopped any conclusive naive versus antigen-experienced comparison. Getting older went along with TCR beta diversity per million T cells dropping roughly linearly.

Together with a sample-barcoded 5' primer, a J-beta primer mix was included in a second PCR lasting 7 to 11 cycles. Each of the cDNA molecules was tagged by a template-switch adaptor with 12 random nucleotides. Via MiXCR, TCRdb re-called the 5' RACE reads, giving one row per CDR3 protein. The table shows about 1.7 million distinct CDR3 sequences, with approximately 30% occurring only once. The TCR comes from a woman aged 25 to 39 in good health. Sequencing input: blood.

CDR3 sequence reads: CAGSGTSGSYEQYF. CDR3 DNA sequence: TGTGCCGGCAGCGGGACTAGCGGATCCTACGAGCAGTACTTC. The gene calls are TRBV7-2 and TRBJ2-7; 11 positions agree with TRBD2. The CDR3 is 14 amino acids. CDR1 is SGHTA, CDR2 FQGNSA, per germline.